The text below deals with one TCR beta chain. What it recognizes is unknown. Germline V CDR1 and CDR2: ENHRY, SYGVKD. Trimming took 1 base from V and 0 from J; bases not matched to a gene: 4. The CDR3 is 17 amino acids. These data originate in a study of cytomegalovirus exposure and HLA in healthy donors. Overall study findings and caveats: The study listed about 150 cytomegalovirus-associated TCR beta chains. TCR beta V segments were, for the most part, productive about 87% or about 30% of the time in an earlier analysis.

The PCR used 60 Vbeta and 13 Jbeta primers. Clones were read by immunoSEQ multiplex PCR, and TCRdb kept only the in-frame ones, dropping some. This sample's table reports more than 95,000 clones. The clonotype comes from a man aged 25-40 years in good health and CMV-seronegative. The sample consisted of PBMCs. V gene TRBV10-3 combines with J gene TRBJ2-1; 9 positions match TRBD2. CDR3 coding DNA: TGTGCCATCAGTGAGTTGGCTAGCGGGAACTCCTACAATGAGCAGTTCTTC. This gives the protein CAISELASGNSYNEQFF.